This T cell receptor (beta chain) was profiled in a study of T cell changes during pregnancy in multiple sclerosis. Assay: immunoSEQ multiplex PCR; the TCRdb copy retains only in-frame clones and omits some. The repertoire holds about 36,000 clones, with about 92% as singletons. V lost 5 bases to trimming and J lost 0 bases, with 15 bases between them. In germline, CDR1 is SEHNR, CDR2 FQNEAQ (reference sequence). CDR3 size: 16 residues. Only one count was recorded for this clone. The TCR originated in a female donor with multiple sclerosis, enrolled in a pregnancy study. This specimen consisted of CD4+ T cells from peripheral blood mononuclear cells, obtained after pregnancy. The chain links TRBV7-9 to TRBJ2-3, with a tentative D call TRBD1 (6 bases). The CDR3, as DNA: TGTGCCAGCAGCCGCCAGACCAGGGGAAGCACAGATACGCAGTATTTT. Protein sequence: CASSRQTRGSTDTQYF.